The rows below give T cell receptor beta chains drawn from one sample of a study of blood T cell repertoires in COVID-19. The method was immunoSEQ multiplex PCR; TCRdb's version includes in-frame clones alone and lacks a portion of them. The sample records some 170,000 clones, roughly nine tenths being singletons. Sequences were obtained from PBMCs or T cells enriched from blood (not recorded which). The receptors shown here come from a human donor with acute COVID-19. The donor label of this sample is uncertain. CDR3s include the opening cysteine and the closing phenylalanine or tryptophan. Fields, in order: J gene, D gene, clone size, V gene, CDR3 protein, CDR3 DNA. D genes are given only for firm matches. Size tells how often a clone was seen (once, few, many) or the class of an expanded clone, and some rows leave it out.

j_call: TRBJ1-5
d_call: .
clone_size: .
v_call: TRBV5-1
cdr3_aa: CASSLTGLGNQPQHF
cdr3_nt: TGCGCCAGCAGCTTGACAGGGTTGGGCAATCAGCCCCAGCATTTT

j_call: TRBJ2-3
d_call: TRBD2
clone_size: .
v_call: TRBV7-3
cdr3_aa: CASSQSGGAGDTQYF
cdr3_nt: TGTGCCAGCAGCCAGAGCGGGGGGGCCGGAGATACGCAGTATTTT

j_call: TRBJ1-1
d_call: .
clone_size: .
v_call: TRBV7-2
cdr3_aa: CASSLLYREREAFF
cdr3_nt: TGTGCCAGCAGCTTATTGTACAGGGAGAGAGAAGCTTTCTTT

j_call: TRBJ1-2
d_call: TRBD1
clone_size: .
v_call: TRBV19
cdr3_aa: CASSIGRRQGGGYTF
cdr3_nt: TGTGCCAGTAGTATTGGGAGGAGACAGGGAGGTGGCTACACCTTC

j_call: TRBJ2-2
d_call: .
clone_size: once
v_call: TRBV18
cdr3_aa: CASSEAGALNTGELFF
cdr3_nt: TGTGCCAGCTCAGAGGCGGGGGCTTTGAACACCGGGGAGCTGTTTTTT

j_call: TRBJ2-2
d_call: .
clone_size: .
v_call: TRBV5-1
cdr3_aa: CASSAGLQRDTGELFF
cdr3_nt: TGCGCCAGCAGCGCTGGCTTGCAGAGGGACACCGGGGAGCTGTTTTTT

j_call: TRBJ2-3
d_call: TRBD2
clone_size: .
v_call: TRBV11-1
cdr3_aa: CASSLRASGEVDTQYF
cdr3_nt: TGTGCCAGCAGCTTAAGGGCTAGCGGGGAGGTGGATACGCAGTATTTT

j_call: TRBJ2-4
d_call: TRBD2
clone_size: .
v_call: TRBV5-1
cdr3_aa: CASSAGTSNIQYF
cdr3_nt: TGCGCCAGCAGCGCCGGGACTAGCAACATTCAGTACTTC

j_call: TRBJ1-2
d_call: .
clone_size: many
v_call: TRBV20-1
cdr3_aa: CSASVGADGYTF
cdr3_nt: TGCAGTGCTAGTGTGGGGGCAGATGGCTACACCTTC

j_call: TRBJ1-1
d_call: TRBD1
clone_size: few
v_call: TRBV4-1
cdr3_aa: CASSQGDRDGEAFF
cdr3_nt: TGCGCCAGCAGCCAAGGGGACAGGGACGGTGAAGCTTTCTTT

j_call: TRBJ1-2
d_call: .
clone_size: .
v_call: TRBV15
cdr3_aa: CATSRPRQNYGYTF
cdr3_nt: TGTGCCACCAGCAGACCTCGACAGAACTATGGCTACACCTTC

j_call: TRBJ2-2
d_call: TRBD1
clone_size: few
v_call: TRBV7-9
cdr3_aa: CASSLEQGATGELFF
cdr3_nt: TGTGCCAGCAGCTTAGAACAGGGGGCCACCGGGGAGCTGTTTTTT

j_call: TRBJ2-7
d_call: TRBD1
clone_size: .
v_call: TRBV27
cdr3_aa: CASRGQVSSYEQYF
cdr3_nt: TGTGCCAGCAGGGGACAGGTGAGCTCCTACGAGCAGTACTTC

j_call: TRBJ1-3
d_call: .
clone_size: .
v_call: TRBV7-8
cdr3_aa: CASSLAPGLVPGNTIYF
cdr3_nt: TGTGCCAGCAGCTTAGCCCCAGGGTTAGTCCCTGGAAACACCATATATTTT

j_call: TRBJ2-3
d_call: TRBD1
clone_size: .
v_call: TRBV27
cdr3_aa: CASSRDRGTDTQYF
cdr3_nt: TGTGCCAGCAGTCGGGACAGGGGCACAGATACGCAGTATTTT

j_call: TRBJ2-3
d_call: .
clone_size: .
v_call: TRBV2
cdr3_aa: CASSFGMDTDTQYF
cdr3_nt: TGTGCCAGCAGCTTCGGGATGGACACAGATACGCAGTATTTT

j_call: TRBJ2-7
d_call: .
clone_size: .
v_call: TRBV6-5
cdr3_aa: CASSYYRGASYEQYF
cdr3_nt: TGTGCCAGCAGTTATTACCGGGGGGCCTCCTACGAGCAGTACTTC

j_call: TRBJ2-1
d_call: .
clone_size: .
v_call: TRBV18
cdr3_aa: CASRTSGLNNEQFF
cdr3_nt: TGTGCCAGCCGAACGTCGGGACTTAACAATGAGCAGTTCTTC

j_call: TRBJ1-2
d_call: TRBD1
clone_size: .
v_call: TRBV10-3
cdr3_aa: CAISERQGVGGYTF
cdr3_nt: TGTGCCATCAGTGAACGGCAGGGGGTAGGTGGCTACACCTTC